Presented here are 4 T cell receptor beta chains from one specimen sequenced in a study of T cell repertoires in cytomegalovirus infection. One entry per CDR3 protein, called by TCRdb with MiXCR from the reads. The sample holds some 320,000 distinct CDR3 sequences, 8% to 9.5% seen once. Sequenced input: PBMCs. The receptors originated from a human donor in good health (CMV status not recorded). Some clones in this sample may be carry-over from other donors' samples.

This clonotype was picked up many times. The rearrangement links TRBV28 to TRBJ2-5, with 10 bases lining up with TRBD1. The germline V gene encodes CDR1 MDHEN and CDR2 SYDVKM. The CDR3 covers 16 residues. J was trimmed by 2 bases and V by 5 bases; bases with no gene match: 8. The CDR3 spells CASSPLRTGGQETQYF. Written as DNA, the CDR3 is TGTGCCAGCAGTCCCCTCCGGACAGGGGGGCAAGAGACCCAGTACTTC.

The chain links TRBV6-1 to TRBJ1-1; D is unresolved. V lost 2 bases to trimming and J lost 1 base, with 8 bases between them. The CDR3 sequence is 14 residues long. Germline V gene data show CDR1 as MNHNS and CDR2 as SASEGT. The CDR3: CASSERGGNTEAFF. As DNA, the CDR3 is TGTGCCAGCAGTGAAAGAGGTGGGAACACTGAAGCTTTCTTT.

This clonotype was seen a handful of times. The genes are TRBV7-8 and TRBJ2-7, with 10 bases fitting TRBD1. Unmatched junction bases numbered 13, after V lost 2 bases and J lost 3 bases. The CDR3 contains 18 residues. Germline assignment: CDR1 SGHVS and CDR2 FQNEAQ. The CDR3 coding sequence is TGTGCCAGCAGCTTAAGATCTCCCTGGACAGGGGGTAACTACGAGCAGTACTTC. As protein: CASSLRSPWTGGNYEQYF.

V usage is TRBV28 and J usage is TRBJ1-2; no clear D gene. This CDR3 region has 13 residues. Germline lookup yields CDR1 MDHEN and CDR2 SYDVKM. V was pared by 11 bases and J by 8 bases, with 21 bases between. The CDR3 spells CAAVLFRLWGYTF. The CDR3 DNA sequence: TGTGCCGCGGTCCTTTTCAGGCTCTGGGGCTACACCTTC.